One sample yielded the 31 T cell receptor beta chains listed below, sequenced in a study of CD8 T cells in Susac syndrome. Reverse transcription of about 0.45 to 1 ug RNA was performed with random hexamers. TCRdb re-called the immunoSEQ multiplex PCR reads with MiXCR, one entry per CDR3 protein. The profile shows some 200,000 distinct CDR3 sequences, 95% of them singletons. The sequenced material came from CD4+ T cells from PBMCs. Every receptor here comes from a human donor with multiple sclerosis.

The V gene is TRBV5-1, the J gene TRBJ1-1; D possibly corresponds to TRBD1 (5 bases). The CDR3 is made up of 14 amino acids. Germline assignment: CDR1 SGHRS and CDR2 YFSETQ. V dropped 3 bases and J dropped 4 bases, with 13 bases sitting between them. The CDR3 DNA reads as TGCGCCAGCAGCTCCGGGACTGCCAGCACTGAAGCTTTCTTT. Residues: CASSSGTASTEAFF.

The chain carries TRBV9 and TRBJ2-3; D ambiguous. The CDR3 covers 14 residues. Germline V gene sequence: CDR1 SGDLS, CDR2 YYNGEE. V dropped 0 bases and J dropped 1 base, with 6 bases sitting between them. CDR3 sequence (DNA): TGTGCCAGCAGCGTAGACCGACGCACAGATACGCAGTATTTT. It specifies CASSVDRRTDTQYF.

This rearrangement joins TRBV27 to TRBJ1-2; D may be TRBD1 (6 bases). The CDR3 covers 17 residues. V lost 2 bases and J lost 2, with 18 bases in between. Germline loops: CDR1 MNHEY, CDR2 SMNVEV (reference sequence). Written as DNA, the CDR3 is TGTGCCAGCAGTTTAGATCGTATTAGGGGGATCAACTATGGCTACACCTTC. This gives the protein CASSLDRIRGINYGYTF.

The rearrangement joins TRBV9 to TRBJ2-1; TRBD1 aligns across 8 bases. Germline CDR1 is SGDLS and CDR2 is YYNGEE. Trimming cost V 3 bases and J 2 bases; bases outside gene matches: 7. There are 16 residues in the CDR3. The CDR3 is CASSAGQGRAYNEQFF. CDR3 coding DNA: TGTGCCAGCAGCGCTGGACAGGGAAGGGCCTACAATGAGCAGTTCTTC.

The CDR3 loop reads CASSLKVGREQFF. For the CDR3, the DNA is TGTGCCAGCAGTTTGAAGGTCGGTCGGGAGCAGTTCTTC. The V and J genes are TRBV27 and TRBJ2-1; D gene uncertain. The CDR3 has 13 residues. V lost 3 bases and J 10 bases, leaving 13 bases between the germline ends. Per germline, CDR1 MNHEY and CDR2 SMNVEV (reference sequence).

The rearrangement links TRBV23-1 to TRBJ1-1; 9 bases agree with TRBD1. TRBV23-1 has ORF status, its function being uncertain. This CDR3 region has 14 residues. J lost 6 bases, V lost 2 bases, and 4 bases had no gene match. The CDR3 nucleotides are TGCGCCAGCAGTCAACCTACAGGGGGCTCTGAAGCTTTCTTT. Translated: CASSQPTGGSEAFF.

The CDR3: CASSLLQQGSGANVLTF. CDR3 DNA: TGTGCCAGCAGTTTGCTTCAACAGGGCTCTGGGGCCAACGTCCTGACTTTC. The J gene is TRBJ2-6, the V gene TRBV27, with a possible D match to TRBD1 (6 bases). CDR1 and CDR2 from the germline V gene are MNHEY and SMNVEV (reference sequence). CDR3 length equals 17 residues. The V and J ends lost 3 bases and 0 bases respectively, with 12 bases between them.

The chain recombines TRBV29-1 with TRBJ2-5, with a weak D call TRBD2 (5 bases). The germline CDR1 and CDR2 sequences are SQVTM and ANQGSEA. CDR3 size: 14 residues. Deletions cut 3 bases from V and 5 bases from J, with 16 bases between. CDR3 loop: CSVEPGKGWETQYF. The CDR3 DNA follows: TGCAGCGTTGAGCCGGGGAAGGGTTGGGAGACCCAGTACTTC.

The sample holds a few counts of this clonotype. The V call is TRBV6-6, the J call TRBJ2-6; D ambiguous. There are 13 residues in the CDR3. Germline V gene data show CDR1 as MNHNY and CDR2 as SVGAGI (reference sequence). Trimming stripped 4 bases from V and 0 bases from J, with 1 base between. CDR3 loop: CASSSSGANVLTF. The DNA of the CDR3 is TGTGCCAGCAGTTCCTCTGGGGCCAACGTCCTGACTTTC.

V usage is TRBV7-8 and J usage is TRBJ2-7; 9 bases line up with TRBD1. Germline V gene lookup returns CDR1 SGHVS and CDR2 FQNEAQ. The CDR3 contains 17 residues. The trim removed 5 bases at V and 0 bases at J, leaving 11 bases unmatched. The CDR3 DNA sequence: TGTGCCAGCAGCCCGTTAACAGGACAGGGGTTCTCCTACGAGCAGTACTTC. It encodes CASSPLTGQGFSYEQYF. The entire variable domain, with the rest obtained from reference TRBV7-8 and TRBJ2-7, is as follows: GAGVSQSPRYKVAKRGQDVALRCDPISGHVSLFWYQQALGQGPEFLTYFQNEAQLDKSGLPSDRFFAERPEGSVSTLKIQRTQQEDSAVYLCASSPLTGQGFSYEQYFGPGTRLTVT.

V gene TRBV28 combines with J gene TRBJ1-5; perhaps TRBD1 as D (5 bases). This CDR3 has 19 residues. Trimming shortened V by 2 bases and J by 5 bases, and 25 bases separated the two germline ends. Germline assignment: CDR1 MDHEN and CDR2 SYDVKM. The CDR3 nucleotides read TGTGCCAGCAGTTTAGCTTGGTTAGTGACAGCCTCTCCCGATCAGCCCCAGCATTTT. Translating gives CASSLAWLVTASPDQPQHF.

The V gene is TRBV20-1, the J gene TRBJ1-2, with 11 positions matching TRBD1. The CDR3 is 15 amino acids. Looked up from germline, CDR1 is DFQATT and CDR2 is SNEGSKA (reference sequence). Germline trimming cut 5 bases from V and 3 bases from J; bases unmatched to any gene: 8. The CDR3 loop is CSAWAGQGEYYGYTF. The DNA of the CDR3 is TGCAGTGCTTGGGCGGGACAGGGGGAGTACTATGGCTACACCTTC.

This clonotype was observed once. The gene calls are TRBV3-1 and TRBJ2-2, with D perhaps TRBD1 (6 bases). This CDR3 contains 14 residues. Trimming pared 4 bases from V and 9 bases from J, leaving 15 bases between. Germline-derived CDR1 and CDR2 are LGHDT and YNNKEL (reference sequence). The CDR3 sequence: CASSLPSGTRELFF. CDR3 DNA sequence: TGTGCCAGCAGCCTCCCGTCCGGGACAAGGGAGCTGTTTTTT.

This chain links TRBV20-1 with TRBJ1-1, with a tentative D call TRBD1 (5 bases). Trimming removed 0 bases from V and 0 bases from J, with 17 bases in between. Per the germline V gene, CDR1 is DFQATT and CDR2 is SNEGSKA (reference sequence). The CDR3 consists of 17 residues. CDR3 bases: TGCAGTGCTAGAGATCCTAGGGGAGGGGCCATGAACACTGAAGCTTTCTTT. Its protein product is CSARDPRGGAMNTEAFF.

Here the CDR3 reads CSAALLNGRLGEQYF. For the CDR3, the DNA is TGCAGTGCTGCCCTTCTAAATGGACGGCTCGGCGAGCAGTACTTC. The gene calls are TRBV20-1 and TRBJ2-7; D unclear. CDR3 size: 15 residues. CDR1 and CDR2 from the germline V gene are DFQATT and SNEGSKA (reference sequence). V gave up 5 bases and J gave up 6 bases, with 23 bases separating them.

J is TRBJ2-6 and V is TRBV2; the match to TRBD2 covers 8 bases. The CDR3 runs to 18 residues. Germline CDR1 SNHLY, CDR2 FYNNEI. J was trimmed by 0 bases and V by 10 bases; bases with no gene match: 14. CDR3 in amino acids: CAIASSAGAPSGANVLTF. CDR3 DNA: TGTGCCATCGCTTCGTCAGCGGGGGCCCCCTCTGGGGCCAACGTCCTGACTTTC.

The J gene is TRBJ1-2, the V gene TRBV18; D may be TRBD1 (6 bases). The ends were cut back, 3 bases at V and 4 bases at J, with 12 bases in the middle. Germline CDR1 KGHSH, CDR2 LQKENI. The CDR3 extends over 14 amino acids. The CDR3 reads CASSPNREGYGYTF. DNA of the CDR3: TGTGCCAGCTCACCTAACAGGGAAGGCTATGGCTACACCTTC.

V usage is TRBV27 and J usage is TRBJ1-2; D ambiguous. CDR1 is MNHEY and CDR2 is SMNVEV in the germline V gene (reference sequence). V lost 1 base to trimming and J lost 4 bases, with 4 bases between them. This CDR3 contains 12 residues. The CDR3: CASSLWGYGYTF. The CDR3 DNA reads as TGTGCCAGCAGTTTATGGGGCTATGGCTACACCTTC.

The chain is built from TRBV9 and TRBJ2-7, with 11 positions matching TRBD2. With V trimmed by 4 bases and J by 0 bases, 3 bases remained unmatched. Germline lookup yields CDR1 SGDLS and CDR2 YYNGEE. The CDR3 covers 15 residues. Here the CDR3 DNA reads TGTGCCAGCAGCACTAGCGGGAGCCGCTCCTACGAGCAGTACTTC. Its protein is CASSTSGSRSYEQYF.

This rearrangement joins TRBV10-3 to TRBJ1-2; D is ambiguous. Looked up from germline, CDR1 is ENHRY and CDR2 is SYGVKD. V was cut by 1 base and J by 0 bases, with 6 bases left in between. This CDR3 is built from 14 residues. The CDR3 coding sequence is TGTGCCATCAGTGAGTGGCAGACTAACTATGGCTACACCTTC. It encodes CAISEWQTNYGYTF.

This chain joins TRBV29-1 and TRBJ1-1; tentatively, D is TRBD1 (6 bases). Germline CDR1 and CDR2: SQVTM and ANQGSEA. This CDR3 comprises 14 residues. Trimming took off 4 bases at V and 8 bases at J, with 20 bases between the two ends. In DNA, the CDR3 is TGCAGCGTTGGGGGGGCACAGGGTTTAAGAGAAGCTTTCTTT. This translates into CSVGGAQGLREAFF. The whole variable domain, filled in from reference TRBV29-1 and TRBJ1-1, reads SAVISQKPSRDICQRGTSLTIQCQVDSQVTMMFWYRQQPGQSLTLIATANQGSEATYESGFVIDKFPISRPNLTFSTLTVSNMSPEDSSIYLCSVGGAQGLREAFFGQGTRLTVV.

The V and J genes are TRBV28 and TRBJ2-7, with a tentative D call TRBD2 (6 bases). Germline loops: CDR1 MDHEN, CDR2 SYDVKM. V was trimmed by 8 bases and J by 9 bases, leaving 23 bases between them. This CDR3 has 14 amino acids. The CDR3, as DNA: TGTGCCAGCGGGGGACTGATGAGTTCTACGATGCAGTACTTC. This codes for CASGGLMSSTMQYF.

The chain recombines TRBV7-9 with TRBJ2-5; D call uncertain. Germline V lookup: CDR1 SEHNR, CDR2 FQNEAQ (reference sequence). The CDR3 runs to 15 residues. Trimming removed 5 bases at V and 1 base at J, with 14 bases between. CDR3 sequence (DNA): TGTGCCAGCAGCACACCGAGACTCCGCCAAGAGACCCAGTACTTC. Its translation: CASSTPRLRQETQYF.

J is TRBJ2-2 and V is TRBV29-1, with a tentative D call TRBD1 (5 bases). Germline loops: CDR1 SQVTM, CDR2 ANQGSEA. The CDR3 sequence is 11 residues long. Trimming took 6 bases from V and 7 from J, leaving 9 bases between them. The CDR3 reads CSVTAFGELFF. Here the CDR3 DNA reads TGCAGCGTGACAGCTTTCGGGGAGCTGTTTTTT.

This chain connects TRBV20-1 to TRBJ2-3; the D is unclear. V dropped 4 bases and J dropped 4 bases, with 12 bases sitting between them. This CDR3 is 13 amino acids long. The germline V gene encodes CDR1 DFQATT and CDR2 SNEGSKA (reference sequence). CDR3 in DNA: TGCAGTGCTACGTCACTGGGCTCAGATACGCAGTATTTT. Translating it yields CSATSLGSDTQYF.

The chain combines TRBV12-3 or TRBV12-4 with TRBJ1-1; a possible D gene is TRBD1 (5 bases). The V gene lost 7 bases and the J gene lost 1 base, with 10 bases spanning the gap. This CDR3 comprises 13 residues. This chain's CDR3 is CASNVQGNTEAFF. CDR3 bases: TGTGCCAGCAACGTCCAGGGGAACACTGAAGCTTTCTTT.

The V and J genes are TRBV12-3 or TRBV12-4 and TRBJ2-5; D may be TRBD1 or TRBD2 (6 bases each). The CDR3 extends over 14 amino acids. Trimming took 4 bases from V and 7 from J, leaving 16 bases between them. The CDR3 DNA sequence: TGTGCCAGCAGTTCCCGGGGGACAAAAGGGACCCAGTACTTC. It specifies CASSSRGTKGTQYF.

The chain has TRBV20-1 and TRBJ2-3, with 10 bases identical to TRBD2. V gave up 6 bases and J gave up 4 bases; unmatched junction bases: 10. This CDR3 region has 15 residues. Germline V gene sequence: CDR1 DFQATT, CDR2 SNEGSKA (reference sequence). The CDR3 nucleotides are TGCAGTGCCCGGCTCCTAGCGGGAGCTGCAGATACGCAGTATTTT. Amino acid sequence: CSARLLAGAADTQYF.

V gene TRBV18 combines with J gene TRBJ2-6, with D perhaps TRBD2 (6 bases). V dropped 5 bases and J dropped 0 bases, with 11 bases sitting between them. The CDR3 runs 16 residues. Germline V gene lookup returns CDR1 KGHSH and CDR2 LQKENI. Here the CDR3 reads CASSSGLVSGANVLTF. The CDR3 DNA is TGTGCCAGCTCATCGGGACTGGTCTCTGGGGCCAACGTCCTGACTTTC.

The chain links TRBV24-1 to TRBJ2-3, with a tentative D call TRBD2 (6 bases). Germline V CDR1 and CDR2: KGHDR, SFDVKD. Trimming took off 3 bases at V and 4 bases at J, with 13 bases between the two ends. This CDR3 comprises 15 residues. The CDR3 here is CATSDGSGSADTQYF. The CDR3 DNA reads as TGTGCCACCAGTGATGGGAGCGGGTCGGCAGATACGCAGTATTTT.

The rearrangement uses TRBV5-1 and TRBJ1-1; possible D gene TRBD1, 5 bases. CDR3 length: 14 amino acids. The germline CDR1 and CDR2 sequences are SGHRS and YFSETQ. The germline V and J ends were trimmed by 6 bases and 1 base, with 13 bases remaining between them. The CDR3 region is CASTRGGGNTEAFF. The CDR3 bases are TGCGCCAGCACCCGGGGCGGTGGGAACACTGAAGCTTTCTTT.